Listed below are T cell receptor beta chains from one sample, sequenced in a study of shared clonotypes between healthy human individuals. TCRdb's table, derived via immunoSEQ multiplex PCR, lists solely in-frame clones and lacks some. Of about 360,000 clones in the sample, more than 60% are singletons; the top ten hold more than 9%. Sequencing used memory CD4+ T cells sorted from blood. These receptors were collected from a man aged 30 to 39 in good health. The CDR3 runs from the conserved cysteine through the conserved F or W. The D gene is left open where the match is weak. Expanded clones are given a class, and other clones once, few, many or no size at all.

d_call: .
v_call: TRBV7-3
cdr3_length: 13
j_call: TRBJ2-5
clone_size: .
cdr3_aa: CASSLAREETQYF
cdr3_nt: TGTGCCAGCAGCTTAGCCAGGGAAGAGACCCAGTACTTC

d_call: .
v_call: TRBV5-1
cdr3_length: 14
j_call: TRBJ2-2
clone_size: many
cdr3_aa: CASMFSGNTGELFF
cdr3_nt: TGCGCCAGCATGTTTAGCGGAAACACCGGGGAGCTGTTTTTT

d_call: TRBD2
v_call: TRBV28
cdr3_length: 19
j_call: TRBJ2-3
clone_size: .
cdr3_aa: CASRRPGLAGPGSTDTQYF
cdr3_nt: TGTGCCAGCAGGCGGCCGGGACTAGCGGGGCCGGGAAGCACAGATACGCAGTATTTT

d_call: .
v_call: TRBV21-1
cdr3_length: 15
j_call: TRBJ2-1
clone_size: .
cdr3_aa: CASSKEGECMGLMFF
cdr3_nt: TGTGCCAGCAGCAAAGAGGGTGAGTGTATGGGTCTTATGTTCTTC

d_call: .
v_call: TRBV29-1
cdr3_length: 13
j_call: TRBJ1-4
clone_size: .
cdr3_aa: CSVEAGVGEKLFF
cdr3_nt: TGCAGCGTTGAAGCAGGGGTAGGGGAAAAACTGTTTTTT

d_call: .
v_call: TRBV5-6
cdr3_length: 12
j_call: TRBJ1-2
clone_size: once
cdr3_aa: CASSARAYGYTF
cdr3_nt: TGTGCCAGCAGCGCCAGGGCCTATGGCTACACCTTC

d_call: .
v_call: TRBV28
cdr3_length: 12
j_call: TRBJ1-4
clone_size: .
cdr3_aa: CASSLVGEKLFF
cdr3_nt: TGTGCCAGCAGTTTGGTGGGTGAAAAACTGTTTTTT

d_call: TRBD1
v_call: TRBV5-1
cdr3_length: 14
j_call: TRBJ1-6
clone_size: once
cdr3_aa: CASTEGAKASPLHF
cdr3_nt: TGCGCCAGCACCGAGGGGGCCAAGGCCTCACCCCTCCACTTT

d_call: .
v_call: TRBV5-1
cdr3_length: 13
j_call: TRBJ2-5
clone_size: .
cdr3_aa: CASSRGRGETQYF
cdr3_nt: TGCGCCAGCTCGAGGGGGAGGGGTGAGACCCAGTACTTC

d_call: .
v_call: TRBV5-1
cdr3_length: 14
j_call: TRBJ1-1
clone_size: .
cdr3_aa: CASSLQGIDTEAFF
cdr3_nt: TGCGCCAGCAGCTTGCAGGGAATTGACACTGAAGCTTTCTTT

d_call: .
v_call: TRBV7-8
cdr3_length: 16
j_call: TRBJ2-2
clone_size: .
cdr3_aa: CASSLVGGTNTGELFF
cdr3_nt: TGTGCCAGCAGCTTAGTGGGCGGAACGAACACCGGGGAGCTGTTTTTT

d_call: TRBD2
v_call: TRBV6-5
cdr3_length: 14
j_call: TRBJ2-7
clone_size: .
cdr3_aa: CASSYLAGEGEQYF
cdr3_nt: TGTGCCAGCAGTTATCTAGCGGGAGAAGGCGAGCAGTACTTC

d_call: .
v_call: TRBV5-1
cdr3_length: 14
j_call: TRBJ1-3
clone_size: .
cdr3_aa: CASSLGVTGNTIYF
cdr3_nt: TGCGCCAGCAGCTTAGGGGTAACTGGAAACACCATATATTTT

d_call: .
v_call: TRBV5-1
cdr3_length: 11
j_call: TRBJ1-1
clone_size: .
cdr3_aa: CASSYSGEAFF
cdr3_nt: TGCGCCAGCAGTTACTCCGGGGAGGCTTTCTTT

d_call: .
v_call: TRBV6-4
cdr3_length: 14
j_call: TRBJ1-2
clone_size: many
cdr3_aa: CASSDSSGDYGYTF
cdr3_nt: TGTGCCAGCAGTGACTCAAGTGGGGACTATGGCTACACCTTC

d_call: .
v_call: TRBV7-3
cdr3_length: 16
j_call: TRBJ2-1
clone_size: .
cdr3_aa: CASSLQGPSGYNEQFF
cdr3_nt: TGTGCCAGCAGCTTACAGGGGCCTAGCGGATACAATGAGCAGTTCTTC

d_call: .
v_call: TRBV5-8
cdr3_length: 12
j_call: TRBJ1-5
clone_size: .
cdr3_aa: CASSSLGGPQHF
cdr3_nt: TGTGCCAGCAGTTCGCTAGGGGGGCCCCAGCATTTT

d_call: .
v_call: TRBV10-3
cdr3_length: 12
j_call: TRBJ2-1
clone_size: .
cdr3_aa: CAISRLNNEQFF
cdr3_nt: TGTGCCATCAGCCGCCTCAACAATGAGCAGTTCTTC

d_call: .
v_call: TRBV5-1
cdr3_length: 16
j_call: TRBJ2-3
clone_size: .
cdr3_aa: CASSLEHRGGTDTQYF
cdr3_nt: TGCGCCAGCAGCTTGGAACACCGAGGAGGCACAGATACGCAGTATTTT

d_call: .
v_call: TRBV19
cdr3_length: 12
j_call: TRBJ1-4
clone_size: few
cdr3_aa: CASSISREKLFF
cdr3_nt: TGTGCCAGTAGTATTTCCCGGGAAAAACTGTTTTTT

d_call: .
v_call: TRBV18
cdr3_length: 14
j_call: TRBJ2-1
clone_size: once
cdr3_aa: CASSPRRGDNEQFF
cdr3_nt: TGTGCCAGCTCACCACGGCGTGGAGACAATGAGCAGTTCTTC